The subject of this entry is one T cell receptor (beta chain). The data were taken from a study of blood T cell repertoires in COVID-19. V was clipped by 2 bases and J by 1 base, with 5 bases between them. The CDR3 has 13 residues. Germline CDR1 is KGHSH and CDR2 is LQKENI. The table came from immunoSEQ multiplex PCR; TCRdb's copy has only in-frame clones and leaves some out. Here the sample spans 150,000 to 200,000 clones, 84% being singletons. Sequencing was performed on peripheral blood. The TCR comes from a man between 18 and 29 years old with active or convalescent COVID-19. The rearrangement links TRBV18 to TRBJ1-1; D unclear. The CDR3 sequence is CASSPSTNTEAFF. CDR3 DNA sequence: TGTGCCAGCTCACCAAGCACGAACACTGAAGCTTTCTTT. The full variable domain, completed using reference TRBV18 and TRBJ1-1, is NAGVMQNPRHLVRRRGQEARLRCSPMKGHSHVYWYRQLPEEGLKFMVYLQKENIIDESGMPKERFSAEFPKEGPSILRIQQVVRGDSAAYFCASSPSTNTEAFFGQGTRLTVV.